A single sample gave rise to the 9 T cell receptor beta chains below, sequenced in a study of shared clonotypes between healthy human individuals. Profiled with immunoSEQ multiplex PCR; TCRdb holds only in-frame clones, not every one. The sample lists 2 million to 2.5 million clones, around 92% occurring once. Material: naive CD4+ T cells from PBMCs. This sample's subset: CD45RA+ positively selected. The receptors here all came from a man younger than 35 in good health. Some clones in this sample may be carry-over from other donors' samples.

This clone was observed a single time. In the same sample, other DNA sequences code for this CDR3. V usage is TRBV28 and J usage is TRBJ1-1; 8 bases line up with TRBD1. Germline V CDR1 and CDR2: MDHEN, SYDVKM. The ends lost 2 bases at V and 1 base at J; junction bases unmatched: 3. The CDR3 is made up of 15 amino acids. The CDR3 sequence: CASSLITGGNTEAFF. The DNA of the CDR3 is TGTGCCAGCAGTTTAATAACAGGGGGGAACACTGAAGCTTTCTTT.

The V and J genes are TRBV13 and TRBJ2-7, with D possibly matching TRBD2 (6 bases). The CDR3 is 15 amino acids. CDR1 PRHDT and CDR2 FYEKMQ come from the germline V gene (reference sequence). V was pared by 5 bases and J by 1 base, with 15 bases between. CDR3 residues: CASSTAGGPSYEQYF. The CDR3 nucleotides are TGTGCCAGCAGCACTGCCGGGGGTCCTTCCTACGAGCAGTACTTC. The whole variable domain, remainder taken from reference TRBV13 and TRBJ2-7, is AAGVIQSPRHLIKEKRETATLKCYPIPRHDTVYWYQQGPGQDPQFLISFYEKMQSDKGSIPDRFSAQQFSDYHSELNMSSLELGDSALYFCASSTAGGPSYEQYFGPGTRLTVT.

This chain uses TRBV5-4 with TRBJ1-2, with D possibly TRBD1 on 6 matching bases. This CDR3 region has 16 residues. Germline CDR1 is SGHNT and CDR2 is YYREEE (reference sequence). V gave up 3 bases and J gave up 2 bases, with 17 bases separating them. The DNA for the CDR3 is TGTGCCAGCAGCTACTATGACAGGCCTTACAACTATGGCTACACCTTC. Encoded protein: CASSYYDRPYNYGYTF.

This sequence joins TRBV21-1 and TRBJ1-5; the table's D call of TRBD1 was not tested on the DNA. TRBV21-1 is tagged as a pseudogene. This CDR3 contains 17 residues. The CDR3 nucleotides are TGTGCCAGCAGCAAAGTGAGGGACAGGGATAGCAATCAGCCCCAGCATTTT. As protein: CASSKVRDRDSNQPQHF.

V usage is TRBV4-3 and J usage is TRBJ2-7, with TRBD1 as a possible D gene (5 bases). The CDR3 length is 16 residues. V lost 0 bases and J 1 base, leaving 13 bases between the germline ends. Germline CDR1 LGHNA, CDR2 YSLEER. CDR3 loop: CASSQDLAGSSYEQYF. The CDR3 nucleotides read TGCGCCAGCAGCCAAGATCTGGCAGGGTCATCCTACGAGCAGTACTTC.

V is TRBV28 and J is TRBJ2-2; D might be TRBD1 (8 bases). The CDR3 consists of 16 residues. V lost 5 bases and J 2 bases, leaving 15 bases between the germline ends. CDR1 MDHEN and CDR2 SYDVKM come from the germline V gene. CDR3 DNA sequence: TGTGCCAGCAGTAAAACAGGGGGGGTTAACACCGGGGAGCTGTTTTTT. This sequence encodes CASSKTGGVNTGELFF. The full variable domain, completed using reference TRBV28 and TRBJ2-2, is DVKVTQSSRYLVKRTGEKVFLECVQDMDHENMFWYRQDPGLGLRLIYFSYDVKMKEKGDIPEGYSVSREKKERFSLILESASTNQTSMYLCASSKTGGVNTGELFFGEGSRLTVL.

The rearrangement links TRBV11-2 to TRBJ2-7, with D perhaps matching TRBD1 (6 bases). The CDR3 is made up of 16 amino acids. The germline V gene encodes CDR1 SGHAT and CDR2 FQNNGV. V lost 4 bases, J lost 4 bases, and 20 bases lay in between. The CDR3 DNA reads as TGTGCCAGCAGCTCCCGGGACAACCGGGAAAAATACGAGCAGTACTTC. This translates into CASSSRDNREKYEQYF.

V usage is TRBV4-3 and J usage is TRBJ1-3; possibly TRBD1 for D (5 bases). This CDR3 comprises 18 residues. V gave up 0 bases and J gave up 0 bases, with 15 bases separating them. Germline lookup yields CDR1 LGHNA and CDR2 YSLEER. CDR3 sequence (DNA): TGCGCCAGCAGCCAAGATATGGGAGGACAAGGCTCTGGAAACACCATATATTTT. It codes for CASSQDMGGQGSGNTIYF.

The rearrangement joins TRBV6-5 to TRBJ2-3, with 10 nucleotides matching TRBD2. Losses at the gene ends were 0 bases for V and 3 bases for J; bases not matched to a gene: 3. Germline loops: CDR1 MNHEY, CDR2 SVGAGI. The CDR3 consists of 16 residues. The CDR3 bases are TGTGCCAGCAGTTACTCGCTAGCGGGAGTAACAGATACGCAGTATTTT. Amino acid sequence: CASSYSLAGVTDTQYF.